The sequence of this T cell receptor (beta chain) was determined in a study of persistence of HIV-infected CD4 T cells. Study-level information: Suppressive ART had lasted a median of about eight years.

An overlapping HIV-1 Gag peptide pool stimulated these cells at about 0.9 ug/peptide/mL. CD40L/CD69 double-negative CD45RO-high memory CD4+ T cells were collected. Concerning this clone: Its antigen remains unknown.

Trimming removed 6 bases from V and 3 bases from J; junction bases left unmatched: 5. Germline CDR1 is SNHLY and CDR2 is FYNNEI. This CDR3 has 15 amino acids. General observations from the study: Proviral oligoclonality tracked with TCR oligoclonality within the same sorted cells.

Sequencing used immunoSEQ version 4 in survey mode. The method was immunoSEQ multiplex PCR; TCRdb's version includes in-frame clones alone and lacks a portion of them. The table records tens of thousands of clones, about 81% of them present only once. This chain links TRBV2 with TRBJ2-1; TRBD1 agrees at 10 bases. Sample: CD4+ T cells sorted from PBMCs after roughly 17-hour stimulation, taken from a patient who received antiretroviral therapy. This TCR came from an adult man with HIV who was CMV-seropositive. The chain's CDR3 is CASSPGQGNYNEQFF. Written as DNA, the CDR3 is TGTGCCAGCAGCCCGGGACAGGGGAACTACAATGAGCAGTTCTTC.